Listed below are T cell receptor beta chains from one sample, sequenced in a study of spatial heterogeneity in lung cancer. From the 5' RACE reads, TCRdb called clonotypes with MiXCR, one entry per CDR3 protein. The sample lists about 16,000 distinct CDR3 sequences, about 6.5% seen once, with 20% in the top ten. Sequencing used lung tumor tissue, obtained at surgery. These receptors all stem from a female donor with early-stage non-small cell lung cancer. Each CDR3 is given with its conserved first and last residue. The D gene is left open where the match is weak. A clone size is listed for some rows: how often the clone was seen (once, few, many), or a class if it is expanded.

CDR3aa	CDR3nt	j_gene	v_gene	abundance	d_gene
CASSPQGNTIYF	TGTGCCAGCAGTCCCCAGGGAAACACCATATATTTT	TRBJ1-3	TRBV6-5	medium-sized	-
CASPPLETSGGTDTQYF	TGCGCCAGCCCACCCCTTGAAACTAGCGGGGGAACAGATACGCAGTATTTT	TRBJ2-3	TRBV5-1	many	TRBD2
CASTLEGRGGYNEQFF	TGTGCCAGCACCCTCGAGGGGCGGGGGGGCTACAATGAGCAGTTCTTC	TRBJ2-1	TRBV27	few	TRBD2
CASSPGLAGGQETQYF	TGCGCCAGCAGCCCCGGACTAGCGGGGGGGCAAGAGACCCAGTACTTC	TRBJ2-5	TRBV5-1	medium-sized	TRBD2
CATLSREQGTEAFF	TGTGCCACCCTAAGCCGGGAACAGGGCACTGAAGCTTTCTTT	TRBJ1-1	TRBV7-2	many	-
CASSPWGGSTEAFF	TGTGCCAGCAGCCCGTGGGGGGGGAGCACTGAAGCTTTCTTT	TRBJ1-1	TRBV5-6	many	-
CASSGLAGGLDTQYF	TGTGCCAGCAGTGGACTAGCGGGGGGGCTAGATACGCAGTATTTT	TRBJ2-3	TRBV6-4	medium-sized	TRBD2
CASSVGGMGETQYF	TGTGCCAGCAGCGTGGGCGGGATGGGAGAGACCCAGTACTTC	TRBJ2-5	TRBV9	many	-
CSVSDRLNNEQFF	TGCAGCGTATCGGACAGGCTAAACAATGAGCAGTTCTTC	TRBJ2-1	TRBV29-1	many	TRBD1
CASSPTGDNSPLHF	TGTGCCAGCAGTCCGACAGGGGACAATTCACCCCTCCACTTT	TRBJ1-6	TRBV12-3/TRBV12-4	medium-sized	TRBD1
CAISGWTADGTEAFF	TGTGCCATCAGTGGTTGGACAGCTGACGGCACTGAAGCTTTCTTT	TRBJ1-1	TRBV10-3	many	-
CASSPAPTIRLQETQYF	TGTGCCAGCAGCCCCGCGCCTACCATCAGGCTACAAGAGACCCAGTACTTC	TRBJ2-5	TRBV7-2	-	-
CASSPSDVGSHNEKLFF	TGCGCCAGCAGCCCCTCGGACGTTGGCAGCCATAATGAAAAACTGTTTTTT	TRBJ1-4	TRBV4-1	few	-
CASSREGGAGTDTQYF	TGTGCCAGCAGCCGAGAAGGGGGGGCCGGCACAGATACGCAGTATTTT	TRBJ2-3	TRBV5-6	many	-
CASSYLHPGEAFF	TGTGCCAGCAGTTACTTGCACCCCGGAGAAGCTTTCTTT	TRBJ1-1	TRBV6-6	-	-
CSARVRLQDTQYF	TGCAGTGCTAGGGTCCGGTTACAAGATACGCAGTATTTT	TRBJ2-3	TRBV20-1	many	-